Reported below is one T cell receptor beta chain. Its antigen remains unknown. With a much larger clone just one base away, this may be a read error. The investigators amplified TCR beta CDR3 regions from RNA transcripts. The study used the HTBI primer set for a first-round RT-PCR of the TCR CDR3. TCRdb fed the multiplex PCR reads into MiXCR, producing one record per CDR3 protein. Seen here are 380,000 or so distinct CDR3 sequences, 15% to 20% observed once, and the top ten hold about 4%. This sample is drawn from a study of T cells in Graves' hyperthyroidism and ophthalmopathy. In the study overall: At initial diagnosis, before any treatment had begun, peripheral blood was obtained. The study, taken as a whole, reports: Also found in blood were most expanded thyroid clonotypes above 0.001.

The CDR3 is made up of 14 amino acids. The germline gives CDR1 MNHNS, CDR2 SASEGT. Patients were excluded for uncontrolled infection, other autoimmune disease, pregnancy or lactation. Diagnoses were made from clinical symptoms, serum measures (thyroxine and TRAb), thyroid ultrasound and orbital computed tomography. This rearrangement joins TRBV6-1 to TRBJ2-5; D is undetermined. This clonotype was obtained from a woman aged 18-29 years with Graves' hyperthyroidism. Sequenced input: blood. The CDR3 DNA follows: TGTGCCAGCGGTGACGTTCGTGGGGAAGAGACCCAGTACTTC. Its protein product is CASGDVRGEETQYF.